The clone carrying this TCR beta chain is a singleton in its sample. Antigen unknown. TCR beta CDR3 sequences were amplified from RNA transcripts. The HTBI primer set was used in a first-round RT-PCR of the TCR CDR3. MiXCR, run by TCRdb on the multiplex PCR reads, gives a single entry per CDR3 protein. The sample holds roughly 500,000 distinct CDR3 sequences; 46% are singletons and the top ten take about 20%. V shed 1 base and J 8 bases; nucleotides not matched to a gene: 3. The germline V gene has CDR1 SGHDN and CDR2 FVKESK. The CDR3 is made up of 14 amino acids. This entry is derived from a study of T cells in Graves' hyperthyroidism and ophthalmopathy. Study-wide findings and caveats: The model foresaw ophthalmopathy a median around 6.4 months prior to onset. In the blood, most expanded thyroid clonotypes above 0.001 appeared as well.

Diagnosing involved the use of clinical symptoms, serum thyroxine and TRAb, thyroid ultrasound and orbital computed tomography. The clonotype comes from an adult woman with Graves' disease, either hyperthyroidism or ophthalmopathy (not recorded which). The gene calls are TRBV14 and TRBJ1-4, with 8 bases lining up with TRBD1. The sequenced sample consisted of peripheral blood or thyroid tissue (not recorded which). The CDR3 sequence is CASSQGGQEEKLFF. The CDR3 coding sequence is TGTGCCAGCAGCCAAGGGGGACAGGAAGAAAAACTGTTTTTT.